The 22 T cell receptor beta chains reported below all come from one sample, sequenced in a study of T cell responses to AZD1222 COVID-19 vaccine. Assay used: immunoSEQ multiplex PCR; TCRdb lists only in-frame clones, some missing. The sample includes 150,000 or so clones, around 89% seen only once; the top ten take around 2%. Sequencing used peripheral blood, obtained on day 0 of AZD1222 vaccination. The receptors originated from an adult in good health.

The gene calls are TRBV7-8 and TRBJ2-2; no clear D. The CDR3 runs to 13 residues. The V end lost 3 bases, the J end lost 2 bases, and 4 bases lay between the germline ends. Germline V gene sequence: CDR1 SGHVS, CDR2 FQNEAQ. CDR3 DNA: TGTGCCAGCAGCTTTCTTAACACCGGGGAGCTGTTTTTT. Translating gives CASSFLNTGELFF.

The chain employs TRBV4-2 and TRBJ1-1; D is ambiguous. Germline V lookup: CDR1 LGHNA, CDR2 YNFKEQ. This CDR3 is built from 16 residues. V lost 1 base to trimming and J lost 0 bases, with 12 bases between them. CDR3 residues: CASSQAQPMVNTEAFF. For the CDR3, the DNA is TGTGCCAGCAGCCAAGCCCAACCCATGGTGAACACTGAAGCTTTCTTT.

This chain uses TRBV5-1 with TRBJ2-2; 7 bases fit TRBD1. The germline CDR1 and CDR2 sequences are SGHRS and YFSETQ. This CDR3 is built from 17 residues. Germline trimming cut 3 bases from V and 4 bases from J; bases unmatched to any gene: 12. CDR3: CASSYTSGTAFTGELFF. The CDR3 bases are TGCGCCAGCAGCTATACCTCCGGGACAGCCTTCACCGGGGAGCTGTTTTTT.

The chain joins TRBV19 to TRBJ2-3; the match to TRBD1 covers 7 bases. CDR1 is LNHDA and CDR2 is SQIVND in the germline V gene (reference sequence). The J segment lost 2 bases and the V segment lost 3 bases, leaving 5 bases of the junction unmatched. The CDR3 is made up of 15 amino acids. The CDR3 protein is CASSMGDRVTDTQYF. The CDR3 nucleotides read TGTGCCAGTAGTATGGGTGACAGGGTCACAGATACGCAGTATTTT.

By share, this clone ranks as medium-sized. V gene TRBV5-4 combines with J gene TRBJ2-6; D remains unclear. V dropped 1 base and J dropped 4 bases, with 3 bases sitting between them. The CDR3 covers 13 residues. Germline V gene lookup returns CDR1 SGHNT and CDR2 YYREEE (reference sequence). CDR3 bases: TGTGCCAGCAGCTTGACAGGGGCCAACGTCCTGACTTTC. This encodes CASSLTGANVLTF.

J is TRBJ1-5 and V is TRBV5-1, with a tentative D call TRBD1 (6 bases). CDR3 length: 14 amino acids. The V and J ends lost 1 base and 5 bases respectively, with 10 bases between them. Per the germline V gene, CDR1 is SGHRS and CDR2 is YFSETQ. CDR3 sequence (DNA): TGCGCCAGCAGCTTGTTGGCAGGGGATCAGCCCCAGCATTTT. The encoded protein is CASSLLAGDQPQHF.

V usage is TRBV7-9 and J usage is TRBJ2-6; D may match TRBD1 or TRBD2 (5 bases each). The ends were cut back, 3 bases at V and 4 bases at J, with 16 bases in the middle. CDR3 length equals 17 residues. Germline assignment: CDR1 SEHNR and CDR2 FQNEAQ (reference sequence). CDR3 bases: TGTGCCAGCAGCTTTACCCCTGGGACGGACGGGGCCAACGTCCTGACTTTC. Encoded protein: CASSFTPGTDGANVLTF.

Only a few counts were recorded for this clone. The V gene is TRBV24-1, the J gene TRBJ2-1, with TRBD2 matching 11 bases. V trimming: 3 bases; J trimming: 2 bases; junction bases outside the gene matches: 5. The CDR3 runs 17 residues. CDR1 KGHDR and CDR2 SFDVKD come from the germline V gene. For the CDR3, the DNA is TGTGCCACCAGTGATCGGCTAGCGGGAGGTCCCTACAATGAGCAGTTCTTC. Amino acids: CATSDRLAGGPYNEQFF.

The chain employs TRBV19 and TRBJ1-4, with 10 positions matching TRBD1. V lost 6 bases and J lost 8; bases outside the gene matches: 9. Germline V gene lookup returns CDR1 LNHDA and CDR2 SQIVND (reference sequence). The CDR3 has 15 residues. CDR3 protein: CASSTGTGEGEKLFF. The CDR3 coding sequence is TGTGCCAGTAGCACCGGGACAGGGGAAGGCGAAAAACTGTTTTTT.

The V call is TRBV7-6, the J call TRBJ2-1; TRBD2 agrees at 13 bases. In germline, CDR1 is SGHVS, CDR2 FNYEAQ. V gave up 5 bases and J gave up 5 bases; unmatched junction bases: 6. This CDR3 has 16 residues. CDR3 residues: CASSHRTSGRDNEQFF. The CDR3 DNA reads as TGTGCCAGCAGCCACAGGACTAGCGGGAGAGACAATGAGCAGTTCTTC.

The J gene is TRBJ2-1, the V gene TRBV7-3; 7 bases are a match to TRBD2. V lost 5 bases to trimming and J lost 7 bases; unmatched junction nucleotides: 11. Germline CDR1 reads SGHTA; CDR2 reads FQGTGA. The CDR3 sequence is 15 residues long. The CDR3 is CASSPASGKKNEQFF. The CDR3 bases are TGTGCCAGCAGCCCGGCGAGCGGGAAGAAGAATGAGCAGTTCTTC.

V and J are TRBV6-6 and TRBJ1-5; tentative D call: TRBD1 (6 bases). Germline V gene lookup returns CDR1 MNHNY and CDR2 SVGAGI (reference sequence). The CDR3 loop spans 14 amino acids. V shed 5 bases and J shed 4 bases, with 12 bases lying between them. DNA for the CDR3: TGTGCCAGCAGTAAGACAGGAGGGAATCAGCCCCAGCATTTT. Its protein product is CASSKTGGNQPQHF.

The J gene is TRBJ1-1, the V gene TRBV6-4; D unresolved. V was shortened by 1 base and J by 0 bases, with 9 bases between the two germline ends. This CDR3 spans 15 amino acids. Per the germline V gene, CDR1 is MRHNA and CDR2 is SNTAGT. The CDR3 sequence: CASSDWGVMNTEAFF. The CDR3 DNA follows: TGTGCCAGCAGTGACTGGGGAGTCATGAACACTGAAGCTTTCTTT.

The genes are TRBV5-4 and TRBJ1-2, with unresolved D. V lost 4 bases to trimming and J lost 4 bases, with 20 bases between them. The CDR3 contains 16 residues. The V gene's germline CDR1 is SGHNT and CDR2 YYREEE (reference sequence). CDR3 nucleotide sequence: TGTGCCAGCAGCCCCGTTGCTCGGGAGCACGGCTATGGCTACACCTTC. Its protein product is CASSPVAREHGYGYTF.

V usage is TRBV19 and J usage is TRBJ2-1, with TRBD1 identical over 9 bases. The V segment lost 3 bases and the J segment 1 base; nucleotides outside the gene matches: 13. The length of the CDR3 is 19 residues. Germline CDR1 LNHDA, CDR2 SQIVND (reference sequence). CDR3 residues: CASSILRDRVTQSYNEQFF. CDR3 DNA: TGTGCCAGTAGTATCCTCCGGGACAGGGTAACCCAATCCTACAATGAGCAGTTCTTC.

This sequence joins TRBV7-9 and TRBJ1-5, with 8 positions matching TRBD1. The junction had 4 bases not matched to a gene; V was cut back by 6 bases and J by 3 bases. This CDR3 has 14 residues. The germline V gene has CDR1 SEHNR and CDR2 FQNEAQ (reference sequence). The CDR3 region has the DNA TGTGCCAGCAGAGCAGGGGGCTCCAATCAGCCCCAGCATTTT. Translation gives CASRAGGSNQPQHF. Full variable domain (missing parts from reference TRBV7-9 and TRBJ1-5): DTGVSQNPRHKITKRGQNVTFRCDPISEHNRLYWYRQTLGQGPEFLTYFQNEAQLEKSRLLSDRFSAERPKGSFSTLEIQRTEQGDSAMYLCASRAGGSNQPQHFGDGTRLSIL.

The chain employs TRBV3-1 (or the pseudogene TRBV3-2) and TRBJ2-7; 8 bases agree with TRBD2. V trimming: 1 base; J trimming: 3 bases; junction bases outside the gene matches: 11. The CDR3 contains 17 residues. The V gene's germline CDR1 is LGHDT and CDR2 YNNKEL (reference sequence). CDR3 in DNA: TGTGCCAGCAGCCAAGCCCGGGGGAGCGGGAGAGACTACGAGCAGTACTTC. Protein sequence: CASSQARGSGRDYEQYF.

The genes are TRBV5-6 and TRBJ2-7, with D tentatively TRBD2 (5 bases). The V end lost 0 bases, the J end lost 7 bases, and 17 bases lay between the germline ends. CDR3 size: 15 residues. Germline lookup yields CDR1 SGHDT and CDR2 YYEEEE. The DNA of the CDR3 is TGTGCCAGCAGCTTGGTTGGACTGGCCGAAGGTGAGCAGTACTTC. It specifies CASSLVGLAEGEQYF.

The rearrangement links TRBV4-1 to TRBJ2-2; the D gene is possibly TRBD2 (5 bases). This CDR3 region has 15 residues. Germline V gene data show CDR1 as MGHRA and CDR2 as YSYEKL. V was shortened by 4 bases and J by 7 bases, with 16 bases between the two germline ends. In DNA, the CDR3 is TGCGCCAGCAGCCGAACCCCGGGATTTGGCGGGGAGCTGTTTTTT. Its protein is CASSRTPGFGGELFF.

The chain links TRBV5-1 to TRBJ1-1; D gene ambiguous. V was cut by 4 bases and J by 3 bases, with 13 bases left in between. The CDR3 loop spans 14 amino acids. Per the germline V gene, CDR1 is SGHRS and CDR2 is YFSETQ. DNA of the CDR3: TGCGCCAGCAGCCAACCGGGAAGGGACACTGAAGCTTTCTTT. This sequence encodes CASSQPGRDTEAFF.

The chain joins TRBV10-3 to TRBJ1-2; possibly TRBD1 for D (6 bases). V lost 0 bases and J lost 6, with 17 bases in between. The CDR3 totals 16 residues. The germline CDR1 and CDR2 sequences are ENHRY and SYGVKD. The CDR3 sequence is CAISESGGGLGDGYTF. The CDR3 DNA reads TGTGCCATCAGTGAGTCAGGAGGGGGGCTGGGTGATGGCTACACCTTC.

This clone was detected only a few times. This chain uses TRBV30 with TRBJ2-7, with D perhaps TRBD1 or TRBD2 (5 bases each). Germline V gives CDR1 GTSNPN, CDR2 SVGIG (reference sequence). Trimming left V 5 bases short and J 4 bases short, with 9 bases between. This CDR3 spans 11 amino acids. In nucleotides, the CDR3 is TGTGCCTGGGGGACGGTGTACGAGCAGTACTTC. This gives the protein CAWGTVYEQYF.